This TCR beta chain comes out of a study of T-cell reconstitution after alpha-beta-depleted transplantation in children. TCRbeta library preparation incorporated unique molecular identifiers. TCRdb used MiXCR to reprocess the PCR reads, holding one entry per CDR3 protein. Of approximately 800,000 distinct CDR3 sequences in the sample, approximately 15% were seen once. This clonotype was picked up a small number of times. Its specificity is not known. Regarding the study as a whole: At around two months after transplant, the alpha-beta T cells were reportedly derived from several hundred expanded clones that came from non-depleted graft cells. Day-60 TCRbeta diversity that was high in some patients was derived from surviving recipient T cells and thymic progenitors. The authors attributed T-cell counts and diversity one year after transplant mostly to newly produced T cells.

Trimming took 7 bases from V and 7 from J, leaving 22 bases between them. This CDR3 is 15 amino acids long. Germline V gene lookup returns CDR1 MNHEY and CDR2 SVGAGI. Sequencing used PBMCs, mostly from graft donor cells, obtained 360 days after TCRalphabeta/CD19-depleted stem cell transplant. The J gene is TRBJ1-2, the V gene TRBV6-5, with no clear D. The source is a male patient between 10 and 17 years old who had a stem cell transplant for acute lymphoblastic leukemia, so the T cells may come from the graft donor. CDR3 nucleotides: TGTGCCAGCATTATTTCGGACCTAAAGGCCTCTGGCTACACCTTC. Residues: CASIISDLKASGYTF.